A single TCR beta chain is shown here with its context. Its antigen is undetermined. Carried by the TCR beta cDNA libraries were unique molecular identifiers. One entry per CDR3 protein results from TCRdb running MiXCR on the PCR reads. The table has hundreds of thousands of distinct CDR3 sequences, 25% to 30% seen once. The data are from a study of post-analysis software for immune sequencing data. V was shortened by 8 bases and J by 3 bases, with 21 bases between the two germline ends. The CDR3 is 16 amino acids. The germline V gene has CDR1 SGHVS and CDR2 FQNEAQ. General study findings and limits: Controls showed lower frequencies than patients for roughly 5 TRBV segments, and TRBV5-6, TRBV5-1 and TRBV20-1 were among these.

The sequencing sample was made of blood. This sequence originates from a girl aged 10 to 17 with multiple sclerosis. This rearrangement joins TRBV7-8 to TRBJ2-3, with D possibly matching TRBD2 (6 bases). CDR3 bases: TGTGCCAGCGGCTCCCGAGCGGGCCGGGGGACAGATACGCAGTATTTT. Protein: CASGSRAGRGTDTQYF.